The 13 T cell receptor beta chains given below trace back to one sample, sequenced in a study of low-dose radiotherapy and immunotherapy resistance in tumors. Stated time point: after trial treatment. Treatment here: LDRT plus nivolumab, ipilimumab, low-dose cyclophosphamide and aspirin (RACIN trial). A constant-region primer paired with the V-primer adapter amplified TCRs over 20 PCR cycles. TCRdb independently ran MiXCR on the reads; one entry per CDR3 protein. The sample holds around 57,000 distinct CDR3 sequences, roughly a third seen once. Sequencing used PBMCs, obtained after low-dose radiotherapy plus immunotherapy. The receptors come from a male donor with rectosigmoid adenocarcinoma.

Details on this clonotype: With only one base between it and a far larger clone, this is likely a read error. The chain is built from TRBV7-2 and TRBJ2-7, with TRBD2 matching over 14 bases. CDR1 SGHTA and CDR2 FQGNSA come from the germline V gene. The CDR3 spans 18 residues. V lost 1 base and J lost 7; bases outside the gene matches: 12. CDR3 in amino acids: CASSLEGTSGRFYNEQYF. The DNA of the CDR3 is TGTGCCAGCAGCTTAGAGGGGACTAGCGGGAGATTTTACAATGAGCAGTACTTC.

Worth noting for this clonotype: A read error likely explains this, since a far larger clone differs by one base. This chain uses TRBV7-9 with TRBJ1-2; D ambiguous. Per the germline V gene, CDR1 is SEHNR and CDR2 is FQNEAQ (reference sequence). CDR3 length equals 15 residues. CDR3: CANSTTREGSGGYTF. CDR3 DNA: TGTGCCAACAGCACCACTAGGGAGGGTTCGGGTGGCTACACCTTC.

This clonotype was seen many times. The chain recombines TRBV6-1 with TRBJ2-1; weak D call: TRBD1 (5 bases). The CDR3 contains 14 residues. Deletions cut 3 bases from V and 10 bases from J, with 16 bases between. Germline V gene data show CDR1 as MNHNS and CDR2 as SASEGT. The CDR3 loop is CASSDRGSPREQFF. As DNA, the CDR3 is TGTGCCAGCAGTGATAGGGGTAGTCCACGGGAGCAGTTCTTC.

This clonotype was seen at least ten times. The V gene is TRBV20-1, the J gene TRBJ2-3; TRBD2 matches 7 bases. Germline V gene lookup returns CDR1 DFQATT and CDR2 SNEGSKA (reference sequence). This CDR3 contains 14 residues. J was trimmed by 4 bases and V by 3 bases; bases with no gene match: 7. CDR3 sequence: CSARAMTSSDTQYF. The CDR3 DNA follows: TGCAGTGCTAGGGCCATGACTAGCTCAGATACGCAGTATTTT.

This clonotype was picked up one time. This sequence joins TRBV5-1 and TRBJ1-1; D gene unclear. The CDR3 runs 13 residues. Trimming removed 2 bases at V and 1 base at J, with 6 bases between. Germline lookup yields CDR1 SGHRS and CDR2 YFSETQ. CDR3 coding DNA: TGCGCCAGCAGCTTAGTCCGGAACACTGAAGCTTTCTTT. Its protein is CASSLVRNTEAFF. The full variable domain, rest sourced from reference TRBV5-1 and TRBJ1-1, is KAGVTQTPRYLIKTRGQQVTLSCSPISGHRSVSWYQQTPGQGLQFLFEYFSETQRNKGNFPGRFSGRQFSNSRSEMNVSTLELGDSALYLCASSLVRNTEAFFGQGTRLTVV.

This clonotype was seen a handful of times. The chain combines TRBV7-8 with TRBJ2-1, with TRBD2 matching 9 bases. Germline-derived CDR1 and CDR2 are SGHVS and FQNEAQ. With V trimmed by 5 bases and J by 4 bases, 6 bases remained unmatched. The CDR3 is 15 residues long. The CDR3 here is CASSARREGYNEQFF. CDR3 bases: TGTGCCAGCAGCGCCAGGCGGGAGGGTTACAATGAGCAGTTCTTC.

The table lists this clonotype with many counts. V usage is TRBV4-2 and J usage is TRBJ2-1; D ambiguous. Trimming cost V 0 bases and J 1 base, with 10 bases left between them. The CDR3 is made up of 16 amino acids. Germline lookup yields CDR1 LGHNA and CDR2 YNFKEQ. CDR3 DNA sequence: TGTGCCAGCAGCCAAGATAGAGACTTATCCTACAATGAGCAGTTCTTC. Encoded protein: CASSQDRDLSYNEQFF.

This clonotype occurred many times. The chain's CDR3 is CASSLKASSYNEQFF. The DNA of the CDR3 is TGTGCCAGCAGCCTAAAGGCGAGCTCCTACAATGAGCAGTTCTTC. The chain has TRBV21-1 and TRBJ2-1. TRBV21-1 is reported as a pseudogene. This CDR3 is 15 amino acids long.

In its sample, this clonotype was seen once. The chain uses TRBV24-1 and TRBJ2-3; 7 positions agree with TRBD2. Germline trimming cut 4 bases from V and 0 bases from J; bases unmatched to any gene: 6. CDR3 size: 16 residues. CDR1 is KGHDR and CDR2 is SFDVKD in the germline V gene. The CDR3 nucleotides read TGTGCCACCAGTGACTCTAGCGGACCTAGCACAGATACGCAGTATTTT. This encodes CATSDSSGPSTDTQYF.

This sequence joins TRBV1 and TRBJ1-4. TRBV1 is assigned pseudogene status. The CDR3 runs to 13 residues. The chain's CDR3 is CASSGSTNEKLFF. The CDR3 DNA is TGCGCCAGTAGCGGGTCAACTAATGAAAAACTGTTTTTT.

The chain recombines TRBV19 with TRBJ2-7; 11 bases are a match to TRBD2. This CDR3 is 15 amino acids long. Trimming cost V 5 bases and J 4 bases; bases outside gene matches: 7. CDR1 LNHDA and CDR2 SQIVND come from the germline V gene (reference sequence). CDR3 nucleotide sequence: TGTGCCAGTAGTGAGACTAGCGGGACGCTATACGAGCAGTACTTC. Residues: CASSETSGTLYEQYF.

This chain joins TRBV2 and TRBJ2-1; TRBD2 matches 7 bases. The germline V gene has CDR1 SNHLY and CDR2 FYNNEI. CDR3 length: 16 amino acids. Trimming removed 4 bases from V and 4 bases from J; junction bases left unmatched: 10. CDR3 protein: CASSVLRLAVYNEQFF. The CDR3 DNA follows: TGTGCCAGCAGTGTCTTGCGTCTAGCGGTATACAATGAGCAGTTCTTC.

In its sample, this clonotype was seen many times. The chain uses TRBV29-1 and TRBJ2-7; D is ambiguous. Trimming pared 4 bases from V and 5 bases from J, leaving 12 bases between. Germline-derived CDR1 and CDR2 are SQVTM and ANQGSEA. This CDR3 comprises 12 residues. CDR3 in amino acids: CSVVVQAHEQYF. For the CDR3, the DNA is TGCAGCGTTGTTGTCCAGGCGCACGAGCAGTACTTC.